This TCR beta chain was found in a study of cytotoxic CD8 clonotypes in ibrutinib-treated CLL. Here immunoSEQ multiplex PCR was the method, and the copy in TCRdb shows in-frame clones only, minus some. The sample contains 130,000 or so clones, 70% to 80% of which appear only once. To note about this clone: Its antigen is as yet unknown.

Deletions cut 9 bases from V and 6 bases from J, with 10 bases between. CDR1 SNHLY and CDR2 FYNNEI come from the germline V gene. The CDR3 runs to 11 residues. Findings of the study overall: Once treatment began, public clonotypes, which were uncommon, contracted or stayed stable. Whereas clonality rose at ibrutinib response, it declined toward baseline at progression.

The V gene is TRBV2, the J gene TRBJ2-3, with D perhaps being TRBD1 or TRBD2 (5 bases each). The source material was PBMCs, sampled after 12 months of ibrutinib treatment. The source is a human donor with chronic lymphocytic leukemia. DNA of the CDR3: TGTGCCAGTAATGAGGGGGATACGCAGTATTTT. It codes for CASNEGDTQYF. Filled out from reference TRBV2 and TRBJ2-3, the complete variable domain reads EPEVTQTPSHQVTQMGQEVILRCVPISNHLYFYWYRQILGQKVEFLVSFYNNEISEKSEIFDDQFSVERPDGSNFTLKIRSTKLEDSAMYFCASNEGDTQYFGPGTRLTVL.